What follows is one T cell receptor beta chain and its context. Its antigen is still unknown. Produced via immunoSEQ multiplex PCR; TCRdb's table is partial and in-frame only. The sample consists of about 160,000 clones, 88% of them appearing once. The data stem from a study of cytomegalovirus exposure and HLA in healthy donors. Overall study results and limits: In the 120 or so validation repertoires, around 95% of cluster scores exceeded 0, per a later analysis. Associated with cytomegalovirus, according to the listing, were 150 to 200 TCR beta chains.

CDR1 and CDR2 (germline): SNHLY, FYNNEI. The CDR3 covers 14 residues. Losses at the gene ends were 8 bases for V and 6 bases for J; bases not matched to a gene: 9. The sequencing sample was made of PBMCs. The source of this sequence is a man between 18 and 35 years old in good health and CMV-seronegative. The genes are TRBV2 and TRBJ2-1; TRBD2 agrees at 8 bases. The CDR3 spells CASERGGLVNEQFF. The CDR3 DNA is TGTGCCAGCGAACGGGGGGGCCTAGTCAATGAGCAGTTCTTC. Filled out from reference TRBV2 and TRBJ2-1, the complete variable domain reads EPEVTQTPSHQVTQMGQEVILRCVPISNHLYFYWYRQILGQKVEFLVSFYNNEISEKSEIFDDQFSVERPDGSNFTLKIRSTKLEDSAMYFCASERGGLVNEQFFGPGTRLTVL.